The 21 T cell receptor beta chains below come from one sample, sequenced in a study of cytotoxic CD8 clonotypes in ibrutinib-treated CLL. Data came from immunoSEQ multiplex PCR; TCRdb stores just in-frame clones and leaves some out. The table lists about 160,000 clones, less than 85% of them singletons, with less than 6% in the top ten. The material was PBMCs, obtained after 24 months of ibrutinib treatment. The receptor set was obtained from a human donor with chronic lymphocytic leukemia.

The chain is built from TRBV18 and TRBJ2-7; TRBD1 might be the D (6 bases). The CDR3 sequence is 14 residues long. Germline loops: CDR1 KGHSH, CDR2 LQKENI. The V gene lost 6 bases and the J gene lost 3 bases, with 15 bases spanning the gap. As DNA, the CDR3 is TGTGCCAGCTCTAAAGCGGACAGATACTACGAGCAGTACTTC. This sequence encodes CASSKADRYYEQYF.

This clone has just a few counts. The chain is built from TRBV28 and TRBJ1-1; possibly TRBD1 for D (5 bases). The CDR3 contains 14 residues. Trimming stripped 2 bases from V and 0 bases from J, with 7 bases between. Germline V gene data show CDR1 as MDHEN and CDR2 as SYDVKM. The CDR3 region is CASSLGQLNTEAFF. The DNA for the CDR3 is TGTGCCAGCAGTTTAGGACAACTGAACACTGAAGCTTTCTTT.

DNA for the CDR3: TGTGCCAGTAGTATAGATGCCGGGAAAAACATTCAGTACTTC. Translating gives CASSIDAGKNIQYF. This chain uses TRBV19 with TRBJ2-4; D unresolved. This CDR3 has 14 amino acids. V gave up 0 bases and J gave up 4 bases, with 7 bases separating them. Germline V gene lookup returns CDR1 LNHDA and CDR2 SQIVND (reference sequence).

This clone was seen once. CDR3 nucleotides: TGCGCCAGCAGCTCCCACAGGGAGGTGGCCGGGGAGCTGTTTTTT. Translation gives CASSSHREVAGELFF. The gene calls are TRBV5-1 and TRBJ2-2; D could derive from TRBD1 or TRBD2 (6 bases each). This CDR3 is 15 amino acids long. V shed 3 bases and J shed 6 bases, with 15 bases lying between them. Per germline, CDR1 SGHRS and CDR2 YFSETQ.

V usage is TRBV21-1 and J usage is TRBJ1-2; the table's D call, TRBD1, has no DNA check behind it. TRBV21-1 is flagged as a pseudogene. The CDR3 contains 15 residues. Here the CDR3 reads CASSKWQGPNYGYTF. CDR3 coding DNA: TGTGCCAGCAGCAAATGGCAGGGGCCTAACTATGGCTACACCTTC.

The chain carries TRBV6-4 and TRBJ2-1; D gene uncertain. The length of the CDR3 is 13 residues. The germline gives CDR1 MRHNA, CDR2 SNTAGT. Trimming left V 1 base short and J 7 bases short, with 8 bases between. The CDR3 nucleotides are TGTGCCAGCAGTGACTGGCTATGGAATGAGCAGTTCTTC. Encoded protein: CASSDWLWNEQFF.

This clone is a singleton in its sample. This CDR3 reads CASRLGTSLYGYTF. CDR3 sequence (DNA): TGTGCCAGCAGGCTCGGGACTTCCCTCTATGGCTACACCTTC. J is TRBJ1-2 and V is TRBV6-6, with D perhaps TRBD1 (5 bases). Trimming took 6 bases from V and 4 from J, leaving 15 bases between them. This CDR3 region has 14 residues. Germline assignment: CDR1 MNHNY and CDR2 SVGAGI (reference sequence).

This chain joins TRBV27 and TRBJ2-5; TRBD1 aligns across 8 bases. The CDR3 runs to 18 residues. Looked up from germline, CDR1 is MNHEY and CDR2 is SMNVEV (reference sequence). V was clipped by 0 bases and J by 5 bases; unmatched bases: 14. The CDR3, as DNA: TGTGCCAGCAGTTTATCCCTCCGGACAGGGCGGTATGCGGAGACCCAGTACTTC. Residues: CASSLSLRTGRYAETQYF.

About this clone itself: Its ends do not fully match the called genes, so a read error is possible. The DNA for the CDR3 is TGTGCCAGCAGCTTATTAGGAGGGATGAACTTC. This gives the protein CASSLLGGMNF. V and J are TRBV7-3 and TRBJ2-7, with D perhaps TRBD2 (6 bases). In germline, CDR1 is SGHTA, CDR2 FQGTGA. This CDR3 is 11 amino acids long.

The genes are TRBV4-1 and TRBJ2-3, with D hard to call. From germline, CDR1 is MGHRA and CDR2 YSYEKL. Trimming left V 2 bases short and J 2 bases short, with 5 bases between. The CDR3 length is 13 residues. CDR3 coding DNA: TGCGCCAGCAGCCAACTATTCACAGATACGCAGTATTTT. Translation gives CASSQLFTDTQYF.

This rearrangement joins TRBV11-2 to TRBJ1-4, with 7 nucleotides matching TRBD1. Germline V CDR1 and CDR2: SGHAT, FQNNGV. V lost 5 bases, J lost 4 bases, and 7 bases stayed unmatched. CDR3 length: 15 amino acids. In DNA, the CDR3 is TGTGCCAGCAGCCCTGGGGGGACAGTTAATGAAAAACTGTTTTTT. This translates into CASSPGGTVNEKLFF.

The V gene is TRBV7-2, the J gene TRBJ2-7; 8 nucleotides align to TRBD1. CDR3 length equals 13 residues. CDR1 SGHTA and CDR2 FQGNSA come from the germline V gene. V shed 5 bases, J shed 3 bases, and the junction held 3 bases outside the gene matches. The CDR3 DNA reads TGTGCCAGCAGCATCGGGACAGGCTACGAGCAGTACTTC. Translated: CASSIGTGYEQYF.

The rearrangement uses TRBV2 and TRBJ1-1, with D possibly matching TRBD1 (5 bases). The CDR3 spans 13 residues. Germline-derived CDR1 and CDR2 are SNHLY and FYNNEI. V lost 8 bases, J lost 3 bases, and 13 bases lay in between. CDR3 in amino acids: CASPGGWDTEAFF. The CDR3 nucleotides are TGTGCCAGCCCTGGGGGGTGGGACACTGAAGCTTTCTTT.

The V gene is TRBV4-2, the J gene TRBJ2-5; weak D call: TRBD2 (6 bases). The CDR3 is 16 amino acids. The germline CDR1 and CDR2 sequences are LGHNA and YNFKEQ. V was trimmed by 1 base and J by 4 bases, leaving 16 bases between them. CDR3 residues: CASSQVHKGGGETQYF. In DNA, the CDR3 is TGTGCCAGCAGCCAAGTCCATAAGGGAGGCGGAGAGACCCAGTACTTC.

The V and J genes are TRBV29-1 and TRBJ2-2; a possible D gene is TRBD2 (5 bases). Trimming took off 3 bases at V and 1 base at J, with 6 bases between the two ends. This CDR3 is 13 amino acids long. The germline V gene encodes CDR1 SQVTM and CDR2 ANQGSEA. Written as DNA, the CDR3 is TGCAGCGTTGATGCGGGGAACACCGGGGAGCTGTTTTTT. As protein: CSVDAGNTGELFF.

The gene calls are TRBV6-4 and TRBJ2-2, with D unclear. V lost 6 bases to trimming and J lost 5 bases, with 13 bases between them. The CDR3 runs to 14 residues. Germline V gives CDR1 MRHNA, CDR2 SNTAGT. CDR3 protein: CASSVRYYTGELFF. The CDR3 bases are TGTGCCAGCAGCGTGCGTTACTATACCGGGGAGCTGTTTTTT.

This clone was observed once. The chain is built from TRBV6-5 and TRBJ2-7, with D tentatively TRBD2 (6 bases). The CDR3 is 16 residues long. The germline CDR1 and CDR2 sequences are MNHEY and SVGAGI. The V end lost 2 bases, the J end lost 1 base, and 15 bases lay between the germline ends. As DNA, the CDR3 is TGTGCCAGCAGTTACCGGTGGGAGGCCGATTCCTACGAGCAGTACTTC. Protein product: CASSYRWEADSYEQYF.

Ten or more counts support this clone. This chain uses TRBV27 with TRBJ2-1; D remains unclear. CDR1 is MNHEY, CDR2 SMNVEV, per germline (reference sequence). The CDR3 has 13 residues. Trimming took 6 bases from V and 7 from J, leaving 13 bases between them. CDR3 in amino acids: CASSSPAGNEQFF. CDR3 nucleotide sequence: TGTGCCAGCAGCTCTCCAGCCGGTAATGAGCAGTTCTTC.

This chain connects TRBV6-5 to TRBJ1-2; tentatively, D is TRBD1 (5 bases). With 4 bases removed from V and 3 bases from J, the gap between germline ends came to 15 bases. This CDR3 has 15 residues. Per germline, CDR1 MNHEY and CDR2 SVGAGI. The CDR3 nucleotides read TGTGCCAGCAGTTCCAGAGGGGACCGGCACTATGGCTACACCTTC. It codes for CASSSRGDRHYGYTF.

The chain uses TRBV18 and TRBJ2-3; possibly TRBD1 for D (6 bases). The CDR3 has 15 residues. The germline CDR1 and CDR2 sequences are KGHSH and LQKENI. V lost 3 bases and J 0 bases, leaving 10 bases between the germline ends. As DNA, the CDR3 is TGTGCCAGCTCACCGACAGGAACTAGCACAGATACGCAGTATTTT. This encodes CASSPTGTSTDTQYF.

The CDR3 loop reads CASSLGGGLGTEAFF. The CDR3 nucleotides read TGTGCCAGCAGCTTGGGTGGAGGGCTTGGCACTGAAGCTTTCTTT. The V call is TRBV5-4, the J call TRBJ1-1; D gene uncertain. This CDR3 spans 15 amino acids. The germline V and J ends were trimmed by 0 bases and 4 bases, with 13 bases remaining between them. The germline V gene encodes CDR1 SGHNT and CDR2 YYREEE (reference sequence).